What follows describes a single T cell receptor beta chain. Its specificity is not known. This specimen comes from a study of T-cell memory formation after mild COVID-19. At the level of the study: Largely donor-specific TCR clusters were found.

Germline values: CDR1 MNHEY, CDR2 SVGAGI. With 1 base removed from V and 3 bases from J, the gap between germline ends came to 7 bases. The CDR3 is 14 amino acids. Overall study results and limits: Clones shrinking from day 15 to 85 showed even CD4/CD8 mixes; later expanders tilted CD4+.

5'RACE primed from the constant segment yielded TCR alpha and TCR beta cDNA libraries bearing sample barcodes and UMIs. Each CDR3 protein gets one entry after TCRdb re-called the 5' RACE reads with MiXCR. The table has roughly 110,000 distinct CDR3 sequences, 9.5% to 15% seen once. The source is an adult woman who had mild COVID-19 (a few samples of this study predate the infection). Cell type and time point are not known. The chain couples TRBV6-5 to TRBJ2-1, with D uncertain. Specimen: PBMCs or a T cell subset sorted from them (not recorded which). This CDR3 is CASSYFGNYNEQFF. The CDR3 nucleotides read TGTGCCAGCAGTTACTTTGGCAACTACAATGAGCAGTTCTTC.